Below, one TCR beta chain is given with its context. The data derive from a study of blood T cell repertoires in COVID-19. Sequencing was performed with immunoSEQ multiplex PCR; in TCRdb, only in-frame clones are kept and a portion is missing. The sample has 200,000 to 250,000 clones, 85% to 95% seen once. The receptor was derived from a woman under 30 who had recovered from COVID-19. Sequenced sample: PBMCs or T cells enriched from blood (not recorded which).

CDR3 sequence reads: CASSLTSGSTSLGEQYF. CDR3 DNA sequence: TGTGCCAGCAGTTTGACTAGCGGGAGTACTTCCCTCGGTGAGCAGTACTTC. The chain employs TRBV27 and TRBJ2-7; the match to TRBD2 covers 12 bases. In germline, CDR1 is MNHEY, CDR2 SMNVEV (reference sequence). This CDR3 has 17 amino acids. Trimming removed 3 bases from V and 7 bases from J; junction bases left unmatched: 13.